The entry below describes one TCR beta chain. Its antigen is not identified. This entry is derived from a study of T cell responses to AZD1222 COVID-19 vaccine. Study-wide results and limits: At study baseline, merely five or six AZD1222 recipients were seropositive. The repertoires were collected only after the peak T cell response.

The method was immunoSEQ multiplex PCR; TCRdb's version includes in-frame clones alone and lacks a portion of them. Of about 83,000 clones listed, approximately 87% are singletons. The CDR3 runs 16 residues. The germline V gene has CDR1 SGHNT and CDR2 YYREEE (reference sequence). V shed 5 bases and J shed 0 bases, with 17 bases lying between them. This TCR was sampled from an adult in good health. The specimen comprised peripheral blood, sampled on day 0 of MenACWY control vaccination. The chain links TRBV5-4 to TRBJ2-5; D possibly corresponds to TRBD2 (6 bases). The CDR3 DNA is TGTGCCAGCAGAACCGGGACTCGAACGTACCAAGAGACCCAGTACTTC. Its translation: CASRTGTRTYQETQYF.